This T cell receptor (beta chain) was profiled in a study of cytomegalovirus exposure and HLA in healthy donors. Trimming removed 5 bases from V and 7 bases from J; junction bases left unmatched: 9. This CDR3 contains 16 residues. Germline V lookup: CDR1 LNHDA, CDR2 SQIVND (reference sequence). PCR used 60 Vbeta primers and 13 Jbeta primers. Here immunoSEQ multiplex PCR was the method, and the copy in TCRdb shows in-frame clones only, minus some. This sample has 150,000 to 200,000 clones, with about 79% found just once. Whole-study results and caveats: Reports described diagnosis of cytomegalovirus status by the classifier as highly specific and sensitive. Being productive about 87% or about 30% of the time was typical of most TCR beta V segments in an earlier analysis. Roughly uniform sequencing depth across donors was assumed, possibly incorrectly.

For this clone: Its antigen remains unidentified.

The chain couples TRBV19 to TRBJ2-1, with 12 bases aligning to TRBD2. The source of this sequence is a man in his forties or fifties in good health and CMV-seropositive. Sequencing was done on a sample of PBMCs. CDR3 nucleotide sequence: TGTGCCAGTAGTTCCTCTAGCGGGGGGGCCGGGAATGAGCAGTTCTTC. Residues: CASSSSSGGAGNEQFF. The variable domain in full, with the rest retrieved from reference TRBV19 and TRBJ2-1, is DGGITQSPKYLFRKEGQNVTLSCEQNLNHDAMYWYRQDPGQGLRLIYYSQIVNDFQKGDIAEGYSVSREKKESFPLTVTSAQKNPTAFYLCASSSSSGGAGNEQFFGPGTRLTVL.